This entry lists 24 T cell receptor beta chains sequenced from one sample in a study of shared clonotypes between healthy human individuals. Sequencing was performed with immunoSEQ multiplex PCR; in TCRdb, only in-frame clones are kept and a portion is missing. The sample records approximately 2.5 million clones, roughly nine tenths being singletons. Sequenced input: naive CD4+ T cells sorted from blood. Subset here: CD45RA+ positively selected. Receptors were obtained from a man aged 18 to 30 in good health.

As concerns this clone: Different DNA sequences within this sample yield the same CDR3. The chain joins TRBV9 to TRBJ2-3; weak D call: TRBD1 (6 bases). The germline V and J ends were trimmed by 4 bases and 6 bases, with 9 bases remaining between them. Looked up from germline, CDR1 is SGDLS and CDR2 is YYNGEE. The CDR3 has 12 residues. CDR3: CASSPRGDTQYF. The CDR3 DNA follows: TGTGCCAGCAGCCCGAGGGGGGATACGCAGTATTTT.

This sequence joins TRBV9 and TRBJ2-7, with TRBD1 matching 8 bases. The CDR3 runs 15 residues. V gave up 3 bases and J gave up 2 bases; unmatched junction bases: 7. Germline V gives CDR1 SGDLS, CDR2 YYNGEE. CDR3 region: CASSALGQGTYEQYF. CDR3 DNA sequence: TGTGCCAGCAGCGCTCTAGGACAGGGCACCTACGAGCAGTACTTC.

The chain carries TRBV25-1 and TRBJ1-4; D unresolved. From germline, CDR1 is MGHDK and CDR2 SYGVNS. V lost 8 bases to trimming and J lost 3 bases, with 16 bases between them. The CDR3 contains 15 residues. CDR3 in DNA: TGTGCCAGCTCCTCCCCGGCAGTAGCTAATGAAAAACTGTTTTTT. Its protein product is CASSSPAVANEKLFF.

DNA of the CDR3: TGTGCCAGCAGCGCTAAGGGCCCTAGCGGATCCTACAATGAGCAGTTCTTC. Its translation is CASSAKGPSGSYNEQFF. V usage is TRBV9 and J usage is TRBJ2-1; the match to TRBD2 covers 7 bases. The junction had 10 bases not matched to a gene; V was cut back by 3 bases and J by 1 base. The CDR3 totals 17 residues. Germline V CDR1 and CDR2: SGDLS, YYNGEE.

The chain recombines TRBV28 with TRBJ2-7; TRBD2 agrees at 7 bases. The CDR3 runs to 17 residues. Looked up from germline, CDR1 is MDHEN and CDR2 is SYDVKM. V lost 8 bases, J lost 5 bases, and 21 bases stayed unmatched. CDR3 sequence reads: CASGVLLGGEGRNEQYF. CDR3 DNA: TGTGCCAGCGGAGTACTTCTGGGGGGGGAGGGCCGCAACGAGCAGTACTTC.

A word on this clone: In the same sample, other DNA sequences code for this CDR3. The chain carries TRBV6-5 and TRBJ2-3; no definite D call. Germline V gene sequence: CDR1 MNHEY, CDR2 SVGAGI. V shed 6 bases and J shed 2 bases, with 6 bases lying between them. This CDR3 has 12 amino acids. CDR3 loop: CASSPSTDTQYF. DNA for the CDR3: TGTGCCAGCAGCCCCTCCACAGATACGCAGTATTTT.

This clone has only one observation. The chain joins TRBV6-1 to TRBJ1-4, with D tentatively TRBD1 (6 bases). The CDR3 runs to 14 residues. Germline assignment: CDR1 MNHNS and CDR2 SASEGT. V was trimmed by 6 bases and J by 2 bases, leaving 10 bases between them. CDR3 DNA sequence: TGTGCCAGCAGGTGGGGGGCGACTAATGAAAAACTGTTTTTT. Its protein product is CASRWGATNEKLFF.

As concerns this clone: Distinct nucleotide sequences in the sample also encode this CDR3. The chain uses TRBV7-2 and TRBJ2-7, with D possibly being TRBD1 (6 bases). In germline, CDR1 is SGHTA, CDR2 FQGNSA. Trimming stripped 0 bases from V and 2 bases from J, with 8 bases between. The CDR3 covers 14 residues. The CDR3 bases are TGTGCCAGCAGCTTAGCCAGGGGTACCTACGAGCAGTACTTC. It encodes CASSLARGTYEQYF.

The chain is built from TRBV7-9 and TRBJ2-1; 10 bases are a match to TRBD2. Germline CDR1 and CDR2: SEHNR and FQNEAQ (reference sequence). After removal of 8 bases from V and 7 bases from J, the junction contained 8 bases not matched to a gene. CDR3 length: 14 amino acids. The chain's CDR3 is CASGKREGRNEQFF. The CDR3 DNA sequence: TGTGCCAGCGGCAAGCGGGAGGGTAGGAATGAGCAGTTCTTC. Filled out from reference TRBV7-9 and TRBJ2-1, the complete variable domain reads DTGVSQNPRHKITKRGQNVTFRCDPISEHNRLYWYRQTLGQGPEFLTYFQNEAQLEKSRLLSDRFSAERPKGSFSTLEIQRTEQGDSAMYLCASGKREGRNEQFFGPGTRLTVL.

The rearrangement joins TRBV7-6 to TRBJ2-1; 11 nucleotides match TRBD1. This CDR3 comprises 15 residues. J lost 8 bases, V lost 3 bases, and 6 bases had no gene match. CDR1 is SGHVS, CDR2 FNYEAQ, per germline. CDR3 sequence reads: CASSLGQGGADEQFF. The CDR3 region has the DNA TGTGCCAGCAGCTTGGGACAGGGGGGCGCGGATGAGCAGTTCTTC.

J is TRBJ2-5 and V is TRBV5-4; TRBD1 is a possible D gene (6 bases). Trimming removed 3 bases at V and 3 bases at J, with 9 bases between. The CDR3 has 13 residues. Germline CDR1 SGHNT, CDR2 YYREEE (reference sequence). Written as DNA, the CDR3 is TGTGCCAGCAGCTACTCAGGGGAAGAGACCCAGTACTTC. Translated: CASSYSGEETQYF.

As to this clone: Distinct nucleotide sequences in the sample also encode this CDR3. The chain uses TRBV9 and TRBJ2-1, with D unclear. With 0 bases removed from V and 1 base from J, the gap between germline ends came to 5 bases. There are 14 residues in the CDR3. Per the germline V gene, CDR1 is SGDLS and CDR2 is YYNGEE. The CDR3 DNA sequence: TGTGCCAGCAGCGTAGGAGGTTCCTACAATGAGCAGTTCTTC. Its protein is CASSVGGSYNEQFF.

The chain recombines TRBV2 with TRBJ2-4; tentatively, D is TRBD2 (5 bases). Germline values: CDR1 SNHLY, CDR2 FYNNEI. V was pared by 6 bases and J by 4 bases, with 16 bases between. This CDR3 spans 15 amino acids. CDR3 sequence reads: CASSGDRDSKNIQYF. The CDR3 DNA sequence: TGTGCCAGCAGCGGAGACCGGGATTCTAAAAACATTCAGTACTTC.

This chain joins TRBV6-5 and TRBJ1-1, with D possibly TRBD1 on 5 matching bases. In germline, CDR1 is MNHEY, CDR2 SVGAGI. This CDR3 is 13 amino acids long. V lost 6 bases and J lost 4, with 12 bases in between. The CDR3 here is CASRAGFSTEAFF. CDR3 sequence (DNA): TGTGCCAGCAGAGCAGGGTTTAGCACTGAAGCTTTCTTT.

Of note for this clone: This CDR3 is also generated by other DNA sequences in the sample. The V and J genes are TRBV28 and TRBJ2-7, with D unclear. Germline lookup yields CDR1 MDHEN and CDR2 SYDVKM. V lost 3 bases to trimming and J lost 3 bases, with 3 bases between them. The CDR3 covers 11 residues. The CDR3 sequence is CASSFDYEQYF. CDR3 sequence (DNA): TGTGCCAGCAGTTTCGACTACGAGCAGTACTTC. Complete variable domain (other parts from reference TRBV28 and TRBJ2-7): DVKVTQSSRYLVKRTGEKVFLECVQDMDHENMFWYRQDPGLGLRLIYFSYDVKMKEKGDIPEGYSVSREKKERFSLILESASTNQTSMYLCASSFDYEQYFGPGTRLTVT.

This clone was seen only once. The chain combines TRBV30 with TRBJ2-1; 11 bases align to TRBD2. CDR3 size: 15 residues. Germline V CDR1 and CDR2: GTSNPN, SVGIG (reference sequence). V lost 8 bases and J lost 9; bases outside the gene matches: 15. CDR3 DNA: TGTGCCGGGAACCGAGGACTAGCGGGCTGGAGTGAGCAGTTCTTC. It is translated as CAGNRGLAGWSEQFF.

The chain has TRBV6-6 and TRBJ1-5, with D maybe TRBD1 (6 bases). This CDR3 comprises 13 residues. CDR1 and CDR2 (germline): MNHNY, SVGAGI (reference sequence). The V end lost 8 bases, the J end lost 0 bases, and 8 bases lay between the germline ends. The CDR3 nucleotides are TGTGCCAGCCAGGACAGTAGCAATCAGCCCCAGCATTTT. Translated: CASQDSSNQPQHF.

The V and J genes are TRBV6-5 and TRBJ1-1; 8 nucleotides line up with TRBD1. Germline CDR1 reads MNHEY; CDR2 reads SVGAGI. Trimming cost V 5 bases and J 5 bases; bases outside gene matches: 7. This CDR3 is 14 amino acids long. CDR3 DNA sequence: TGTGCCAGCAGTAATACAGGGGGAGGAACTGAAGCTTTCTTT. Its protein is CASSNTGGGTEAFF.

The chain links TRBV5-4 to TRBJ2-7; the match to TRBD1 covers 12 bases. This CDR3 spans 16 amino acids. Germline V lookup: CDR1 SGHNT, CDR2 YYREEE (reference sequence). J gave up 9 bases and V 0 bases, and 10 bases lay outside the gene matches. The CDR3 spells CASSLARDRGREGQYF. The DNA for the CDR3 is TGTGCCAGCAGCTTGGCGAGGGACAGGGGGCGGGAGGGGCAGTACTTC.

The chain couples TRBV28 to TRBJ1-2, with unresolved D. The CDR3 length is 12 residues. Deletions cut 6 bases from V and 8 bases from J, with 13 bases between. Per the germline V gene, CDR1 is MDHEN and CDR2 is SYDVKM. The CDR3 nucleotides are TGTGCCAGCAGCTTCCAGCAGCACGGCTACACCTTC. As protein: CASSFQQHGYTF.

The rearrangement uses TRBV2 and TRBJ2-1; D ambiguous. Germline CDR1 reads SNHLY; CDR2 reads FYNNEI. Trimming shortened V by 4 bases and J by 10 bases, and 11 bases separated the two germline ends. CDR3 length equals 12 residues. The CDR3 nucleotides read TGTGCCAGCAGTGTAGGTCCGTCAGAGCAGTTCTTC. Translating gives CASSVGPSEQFF.

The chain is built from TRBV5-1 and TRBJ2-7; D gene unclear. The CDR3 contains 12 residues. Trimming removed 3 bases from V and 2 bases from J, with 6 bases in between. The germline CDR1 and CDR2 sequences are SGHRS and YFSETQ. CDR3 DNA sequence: TGCGCCAGCAGCTCGACCCCCTACGAGCAGTACTTC. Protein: CASSSTPYEQYF.

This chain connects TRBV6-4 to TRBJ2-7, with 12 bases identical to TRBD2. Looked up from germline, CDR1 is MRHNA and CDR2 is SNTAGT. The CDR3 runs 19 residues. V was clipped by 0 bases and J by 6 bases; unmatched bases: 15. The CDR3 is CASSDSRLAGVKGPSEQYF. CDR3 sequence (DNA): TGTGCCAGCAGTGACTCGAGACTAGCGGGAGTTAAGGGTCCATCCGAGCAGTACTTC.

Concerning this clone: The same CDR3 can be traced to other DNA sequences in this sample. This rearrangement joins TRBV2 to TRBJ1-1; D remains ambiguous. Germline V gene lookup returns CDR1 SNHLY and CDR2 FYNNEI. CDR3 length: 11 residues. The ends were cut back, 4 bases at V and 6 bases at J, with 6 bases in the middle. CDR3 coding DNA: TGTGCCAGCAGTGTTTTGGCTGAAGCTTTCTTT. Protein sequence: CASSVLAEAFF. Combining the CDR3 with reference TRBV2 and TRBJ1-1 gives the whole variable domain EPEVTQTPSHQVTQMGQEVILRCVPISNHLYFYWYRQILGQKVEFLVSFYNNEISEKSEIFDDQFSVERPDGSNFTLKIRSTKLEDSAMYFCASSVLAEAFFGQGTRLTVV.